This paragraph covers one T cell receptor (beta chain) sequence. The data were obtained in a study of blood T cell repertoires in COVID-19. Sequencing used immunoSEQ multiplex PCR; TCRdb keeps in-frame clones, though not all of them. The profile shows some 110,000 clones, around three quarters of them singletons. CDR1 SNHLY and CDR2 FYNNEI come from the germline V gene. V dropped 6 bases and J dropped 5; count of bases not matched to a gene: 7. The CDR3 totals 15 residues. This receptor was taken from a man aged 65 to 79 with acute or convalescent COVID-19. This sequence joins TRBV2 and TRBJ2-5, with TRBD2 matching over 12 bases. The sequencing sample was made of peripheral blood. CDR3 residues: CASRERTSGAETQYF. Here the CDR3 DNA reads TGTGCCAGCAGGGAAAGGACTAGCGGGGCCGAGACCCAGTACTTC.